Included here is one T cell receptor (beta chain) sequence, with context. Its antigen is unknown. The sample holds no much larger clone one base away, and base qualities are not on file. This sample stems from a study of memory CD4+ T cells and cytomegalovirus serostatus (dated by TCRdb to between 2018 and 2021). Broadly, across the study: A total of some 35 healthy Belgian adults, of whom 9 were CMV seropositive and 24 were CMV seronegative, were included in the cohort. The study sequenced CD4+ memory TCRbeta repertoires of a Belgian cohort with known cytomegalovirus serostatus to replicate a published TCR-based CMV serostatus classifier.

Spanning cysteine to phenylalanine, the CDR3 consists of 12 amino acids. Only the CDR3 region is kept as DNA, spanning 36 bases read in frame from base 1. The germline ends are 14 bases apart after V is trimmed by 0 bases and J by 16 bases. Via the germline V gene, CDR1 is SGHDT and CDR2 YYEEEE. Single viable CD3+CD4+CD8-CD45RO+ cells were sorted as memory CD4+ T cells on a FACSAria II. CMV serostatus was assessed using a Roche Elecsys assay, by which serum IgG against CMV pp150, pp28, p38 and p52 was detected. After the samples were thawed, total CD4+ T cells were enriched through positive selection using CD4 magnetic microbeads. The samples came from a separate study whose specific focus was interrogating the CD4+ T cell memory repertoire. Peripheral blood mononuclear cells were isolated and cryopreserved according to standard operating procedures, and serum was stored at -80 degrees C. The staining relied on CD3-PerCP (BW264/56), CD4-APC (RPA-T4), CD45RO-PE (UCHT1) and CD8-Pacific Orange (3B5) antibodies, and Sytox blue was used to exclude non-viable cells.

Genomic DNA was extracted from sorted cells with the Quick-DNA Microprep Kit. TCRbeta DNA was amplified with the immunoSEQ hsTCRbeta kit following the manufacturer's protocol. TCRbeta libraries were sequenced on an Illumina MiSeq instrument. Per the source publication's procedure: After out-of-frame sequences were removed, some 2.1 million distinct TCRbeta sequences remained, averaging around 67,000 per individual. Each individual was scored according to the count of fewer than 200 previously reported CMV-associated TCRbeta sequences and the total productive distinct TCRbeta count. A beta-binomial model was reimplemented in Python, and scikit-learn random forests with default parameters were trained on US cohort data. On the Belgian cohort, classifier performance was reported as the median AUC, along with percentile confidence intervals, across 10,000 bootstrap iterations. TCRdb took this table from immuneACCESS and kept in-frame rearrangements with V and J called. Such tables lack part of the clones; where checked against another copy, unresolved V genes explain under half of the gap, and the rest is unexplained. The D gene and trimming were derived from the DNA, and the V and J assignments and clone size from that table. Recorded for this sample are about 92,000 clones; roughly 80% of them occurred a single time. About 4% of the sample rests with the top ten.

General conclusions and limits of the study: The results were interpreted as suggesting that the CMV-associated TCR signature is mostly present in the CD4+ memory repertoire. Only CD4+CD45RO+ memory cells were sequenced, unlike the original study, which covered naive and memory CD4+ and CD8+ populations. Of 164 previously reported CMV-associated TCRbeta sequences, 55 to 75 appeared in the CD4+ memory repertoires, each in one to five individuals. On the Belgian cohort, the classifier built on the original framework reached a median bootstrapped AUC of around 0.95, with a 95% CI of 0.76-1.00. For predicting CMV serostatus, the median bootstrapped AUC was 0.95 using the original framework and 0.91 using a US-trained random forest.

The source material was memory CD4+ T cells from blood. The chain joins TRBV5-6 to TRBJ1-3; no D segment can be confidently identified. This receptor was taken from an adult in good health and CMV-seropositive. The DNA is TGTGCCAGCAGCTTGGCCACGGGGTTACGGTATTTT. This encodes CASSLATGLRYF.